This is a list of T cell receptor beta chains from one sample in a study of tumor and adjacent non-tumor tissue in lung cancer. Each CDR3 protein is one row after TCRdb ran MiXCR on the multiplex PCR reads. The sample lists around 74,000 distinct CDR3 sequences, around 70% occurring once. The sample was distant non-tumor lung tissue. Source of these receptors: a woman aged 50 to 65 with non-small cell lung cancer. The CDR3 runs from the conserved cysteine through the conserved F or W. The D gene is left open where the match is weak. Expanded clones get a size class; other rows say once, few or many, or leave the size out.

V	size	J	D	CDR3	DNA
TRBV11-1	.	TRBJ2-3	.	CATSLEAVGGATDTQYF	TGTGCCACCAGCTTAGAAGCGGTGGGGGGGGCCACGGATACGCAGTATTTT
TRBV11-1	.	TRBJ2-3	TRBD2	CASSLVAGGDTQYF	TGTGCCAGCAGCTTAGTGGCGGGAGGGGATACACAGTATTTT
TRBV20-1	.	TRBJ2-3	.	CSARRRDTDTQYF	TGCAGTGCTAGACGGAGAGACACAGATACGCAATATTTT
TRBV4-1	many	TRBJ2-1	TRBD2	CASSQVRAGGWEQFF	TGCGCCAGCAGCCAAGTTCGAGCGGGAGGGTGGGAGCAGTTCTTC
TRBV12-3/TRBV12-4	.	TRBJ1-1	.	CASNRPEQGGTEALF	TGTGCCAGCAATCGACCGGAACAGGGTGGAACTGAAGCTTTATTT
TRBV28	few	TRBJ2-1	.	CASSFLSSGMYNEQFF	TGTGCCAGCAGTTTTTTATCGAGCGGAATGTACAATGAGCAGTTCTTC
TRBV20-1	.	TRBJ2-1	.	CSANVDGASSHNEQFF	TGCAGTGCCAACGTGGACGGGGCGAGCTCCCACAATGAGCAGTTCTTC
TRBV11-2	.	TRBJ2-7	.	CASSLDRGNSCEQYF	TGTGCCAGCAGCTTAGACAGGGGTAACTCCTGCGAGCAGTACTTC
TRBV29-1	.	TRBJ2-5	TRBD1	CSVARGFHETQYF	TGCAGCGTTGCCAGGGGGTTCCATGAGACCCAGTACTTC
TRBV24-1	many	TRBJ2-3	.	CATSDFTGTDTQYF	TGTGCCACCAGTGATTTCACAGGCACAGATACGCAGTATTTT
TRBV6-1	many	TRBJ1-2	TRBD1	CASSTGVAYYTF	TGTGCCAGCAGTACAGGGGTGGCCTACTACACCTTC
TRBV4-2	.	TRBJ2-1	.	CASSQGRDYNVQFF	TGTGCCAGCAGCCAAGGCAGAGACTACAATGTGCAGTTCTTC
TRBV6-6	.	TRBJ2-3	.	CASRYQETDTQYF	TGTGCCAGCCGTTACCAGGAGACAGATACGCAGTATTTT
TRBV4-3	.	TRBJ1-6	.	CATSQEMGQYNSPLHF	TGCGCCACAAGTCAAGAAATGGGACAATATAATTCACCCCTCCACTTT
TRBV20-1	.	TRBJ2-1	.	CSATAYLVAKYNEQFF	TGCAGTGCTACCGCGTACTTGGTAGCGAAATACAATGAGCAGTTCTTC
TRBV11-2	many	TRBJ2-5	.	CASSHPGDTGSETQYF	TGTGCCAGCAGCCACCCAGGGGATACCGGGAGTGAGACCCAGTACTTC
TRBV11-1	many	TRBJ2-1	.	CASSHARQGYNEQFF	TGTGCCAGCAGCCATGCACGCCAGGGCTACAATGAGCAGTTCTTC
TRBV29-1	.	TRBJ2-4	.	CSLLLGLGFVNTQYF	TGCAGCTTGCTGCTGGGGTTGGGGTTTGTTAACACTCAGTACTTC
TRBV11-1	.	TRBJ2-1	.	CASILPTLDEQFF	TGTGCCAGCATCTTACCTACGCTGGACGAGCAGTTCTTC
TRBV11-1	.	TRBJ2-3	.	CSSGLATGTDTQYF	TGTTCCAGCGGCTTAGCAACCGGGACAGATACGCAGTATTTT
TRBV5-5	few	TRBJ2-5	TRBD2	CASSKGLARETQYF	TGTGCCAGCAGCAAGGGACTAGCGCGGGAGACCCAGTACTTC
TRBV30	.	TRBJ2-7	.	CAWKRQPYEQYF	TGTGCCTGGAAGCGGCAGCCCTACGAGCAGTACTTC
TRBV6-5	many	TRBJ1-1	TRBD1	CASSLRGAEAFF	TGTGCCAGCAGCCTCAGGGGGGCTGAAGCTTTCTTT
TRBV27	few	TRBJ2-7	TRBD2	CASSPRTSASYEQYF	TGTGCCAGCAGTCCTCGGACTAGTGCCTCGTACGAGCAGTACTTC
TRBV6-6	once	TRBJ2-5	TRBD1	CTSELTGPQETQYF	TGTACCAGTGAGCTGACAGGGCCCCAAGAGACCCAGTACTTC
TRBV11-2	.	TRBJ2-3	.	CASSSTGLVWSTDTQYF	TGTGCCAGCAGCTCGACAGGACTAGTGTGGAGCACAGATACGCAGTATTTT
TRBV18	.	TRBJ2-1	.	CASSQLLNNEQFF	TGTGCCAGCTCACAGTTACTAAACAATGAGCAGTTCTTC
TRBV6-2/TRBV6-3	many	TRBJ2-3	TRBD2	CASISTSEIGTDTQYF	TGTGCCAGCATCTCTACTAGCGAGATTGGCACAGATACGCAGTATTTT
TRBV11-2	.	TRBJ2-7	TRBD2	CACSPWASGSYEQYF	TGCGCCTGCAGCCCTTGGGCTAGCGGTTCCTATGAGCAGTACTTC
TRBV29-1	medium-sized	TRBJ2-1	TRBD2	CSAKTSGTWGGEQFF	TGCAGCGCCAAGACTAGCGGGACCTGGGGGGGTGAGCAGTTCTTC
TRBV28	once	TRBJ1-6	.	CASGLSGVSPLHF	TGCGCCAGCGGTCTCTCAGGGGTTTCACCCCTCCACTTT
TRBV20-1	many	TRBJ2-7	TRBD1	CSARVGQDFYEQYF	TGCAGTGCTAGAGTGGGACAGGACTTCTACGAGCAGTACTTC
TRBV6-2/TRBV6-3	.	TRBJ1-5	.	CARSFESVVYVSGLNQTQHF	TGTGCCAGGAGTTTCGAATCTGTGGTATATGTCAGCGGTCTTAATCAGACACAGCATTTT
TRBV19	few	TRBJ2-3	.	CASSTSRLSDTQYF	TGTGCCAGTAGTACCTCACGACTCTCAGATACGCAGTATTTT
TRBV20-1	few	TRBJ1-6	.	CSAAQGGGRNSPLHF	TGCAGTGCTGCCCAGGGAGGGGGGAGAAATTCACCCCTCCACTTT
TRBV29-1	few	TRBJ2-5	.	CSDREQGQETQYF	TGCAGTGATAGGGAACAGGGACAAGAGACCCAGTACTTC
TRBV4-3	.	TRBJ2-3	TRBD1	CASNQECTGGTDTQYF	TGCGCCAGCAACCAAGAATGTACAGGGGGCACAGATACGCAGTATTTT
TRBV11-2	.	TRBJ2-2	.	CANSPDTGELFF	TGTGCCAACAGCCCTGACACCGGGGAGCTATTTTTT
TRBV5-4	many	TRBJ2-2	TRBD1	CASSPGTGGAHPGELFF	TGTGCCAGCAGCCCAGGGACAGGGGGCGCCCATCCCGGGGAGCTGTTTTTT
TRBV11-2	once	TRBJ1-5	.	CASLAGRGDRPQHF	TGTGCCAGCTTAGCGGGCCGAGGCGACCGACCCCAGCATTTT
TRBV11-2	.	TRBJ2-1	TRBD2	CGSSLESRLAGVDEQFF	TGTGGCAGCAGCTTAGAGTCGAGACTAGCGGGAGTCGATGAGCAGTTCTTC
TRBV12-3/TRBV12-4	many	TRBJ1-3	TRBD1	CASPTGQAGNTIYF	TGTGCCAGCCCAACCGGACAGGCAGGAAACACCATATATTTT
TRBV20-1	.	TRBJ2-1	.	CNVRDLSSYNEQFF	TGCAATGTTAGAGATTTGAGCTCCTACAATGAGCAGTTCTTC
TRBV6-1	.	TRBJ2-7	TRBD2	CDSRGSSGRAAEQYF	TGTGACAGCAGGGGTAGTAGCGGGAGGGCCGCCGAGCAGTACTTC
TRBV20-1	once	TRBJ2-6	.	CSARDGRSARANVLTF	TGCAGTGCTAGAGATGGTAGGAGCGCTAGGGCCAATGTCCTGACTTTC
TRBV11-1	.	TRBJ1-3	.	CASSHPGNIIYF	TGTGCCAGCTCTCACCCTGGAAACATCATATATTTT
TRBV20-1	.	TRBJ2-3	.	CSARISSLGGSPDTQYF	TGCAGTGCTAGAATCTCTTCGCTCGGGGGATCTCCAGATACGCAGTATTTT
TRBV12-3/TRBV12-4	.	TRBJ2-1	.	CASSLPGVNEQSF	TGTGCCAGCAGCCTCCCGGGAGTCAATGAGCAGTCCTTC
TRBV6-5	.	TRBJ1-1	.	CASNPRGYTEALF	TGTGCCAGCAACCCGAGGGGGTACACTGAAGCTCTCTTT
TRBV11-2	.	TRBJ2-7	TRBD2	CANSLATLARSNSYEQYF	TGTGCCAACAGCTTAGCCACACTAGCGCGAAGTAACTCCTACGAGCAGTACTTC
TRBV5-1	.	TRBJ1-1	TRBD1	CASSWTGGTDTQAFF	TGCGCCAGCAGCTGGACAGGGGGAACGGACACTCAAGCTTTCTTT
TRBV29-1	.	TRBJ2-7	.	CSVVGAGAWDSYEQYF	TGTAGCGTTGTCGGGGCAGGGGCCTGGGACTCCTACGAGCAGTACTTC
TRBV28	many	TRBJ2-1	.	CASSLRLGEQFF	TGTGCCAGCAGTTTAAGACTTGGTGAGCAGTTCTTC
TRBV20-1	.	TRBJ2-7	.	CSARDKKRRSALNSYEQYF	TGCAGTGCTAGAGATAAAAAGAGGAGGTCAGCCTTGAACTCCTACGAGCAGTACTTC
TRBV14	.	TRBJ2-3	.	CVSSQDSRERWPDTQYF	TGTGTCAGCAGCCAAGATAGTAGGGAGCGTTGGCCAGATACGCAGTATTTT
TRBV20-1	.	TRBJ2-7	.	CSASPGAQRDYEQYF	TGCAGTGCCTCGCCGGGGGCACAGAGAGATTACGAGCAGTACTTC
TRBV14	.	TRBJ1-1	.	CARSQVGGTEAFF	TGTGCCAGGAGCCAAGTCGGGGGCACTGAAGCTTTCTTT
TRBV28	.	TRBJ1-1	.	CASSGTGTIEAFF	TGTGCCAGCAGTGGAACAGGGACCATTGAAGCTTTCTTT